This T cell receptor beta chain was captured in a study of monozygotic twins with inflammatory bowel disease. TCRdb reprocessed the 5' RACE reads and stores each CDR3 protein as one record, lacking DNA. This listing includes 400,000 to 500,000 distinct CDR3 sequences. Germline CDR1 reads DFQATT; CDR2 reads SNEGSKA (reference sequence). The CDR3 is 15 amino acids. This clonotype originated in a human donor with ulcerative colitis or Crohn's disease, or a healthy co-twin of an affected twin (not recorded which). The V call is TRBV20-1, the J call TRBJ1-1. The sequenced sample consisted of blood. The CDR3 here is CSAFPVSDKNTEAFF.